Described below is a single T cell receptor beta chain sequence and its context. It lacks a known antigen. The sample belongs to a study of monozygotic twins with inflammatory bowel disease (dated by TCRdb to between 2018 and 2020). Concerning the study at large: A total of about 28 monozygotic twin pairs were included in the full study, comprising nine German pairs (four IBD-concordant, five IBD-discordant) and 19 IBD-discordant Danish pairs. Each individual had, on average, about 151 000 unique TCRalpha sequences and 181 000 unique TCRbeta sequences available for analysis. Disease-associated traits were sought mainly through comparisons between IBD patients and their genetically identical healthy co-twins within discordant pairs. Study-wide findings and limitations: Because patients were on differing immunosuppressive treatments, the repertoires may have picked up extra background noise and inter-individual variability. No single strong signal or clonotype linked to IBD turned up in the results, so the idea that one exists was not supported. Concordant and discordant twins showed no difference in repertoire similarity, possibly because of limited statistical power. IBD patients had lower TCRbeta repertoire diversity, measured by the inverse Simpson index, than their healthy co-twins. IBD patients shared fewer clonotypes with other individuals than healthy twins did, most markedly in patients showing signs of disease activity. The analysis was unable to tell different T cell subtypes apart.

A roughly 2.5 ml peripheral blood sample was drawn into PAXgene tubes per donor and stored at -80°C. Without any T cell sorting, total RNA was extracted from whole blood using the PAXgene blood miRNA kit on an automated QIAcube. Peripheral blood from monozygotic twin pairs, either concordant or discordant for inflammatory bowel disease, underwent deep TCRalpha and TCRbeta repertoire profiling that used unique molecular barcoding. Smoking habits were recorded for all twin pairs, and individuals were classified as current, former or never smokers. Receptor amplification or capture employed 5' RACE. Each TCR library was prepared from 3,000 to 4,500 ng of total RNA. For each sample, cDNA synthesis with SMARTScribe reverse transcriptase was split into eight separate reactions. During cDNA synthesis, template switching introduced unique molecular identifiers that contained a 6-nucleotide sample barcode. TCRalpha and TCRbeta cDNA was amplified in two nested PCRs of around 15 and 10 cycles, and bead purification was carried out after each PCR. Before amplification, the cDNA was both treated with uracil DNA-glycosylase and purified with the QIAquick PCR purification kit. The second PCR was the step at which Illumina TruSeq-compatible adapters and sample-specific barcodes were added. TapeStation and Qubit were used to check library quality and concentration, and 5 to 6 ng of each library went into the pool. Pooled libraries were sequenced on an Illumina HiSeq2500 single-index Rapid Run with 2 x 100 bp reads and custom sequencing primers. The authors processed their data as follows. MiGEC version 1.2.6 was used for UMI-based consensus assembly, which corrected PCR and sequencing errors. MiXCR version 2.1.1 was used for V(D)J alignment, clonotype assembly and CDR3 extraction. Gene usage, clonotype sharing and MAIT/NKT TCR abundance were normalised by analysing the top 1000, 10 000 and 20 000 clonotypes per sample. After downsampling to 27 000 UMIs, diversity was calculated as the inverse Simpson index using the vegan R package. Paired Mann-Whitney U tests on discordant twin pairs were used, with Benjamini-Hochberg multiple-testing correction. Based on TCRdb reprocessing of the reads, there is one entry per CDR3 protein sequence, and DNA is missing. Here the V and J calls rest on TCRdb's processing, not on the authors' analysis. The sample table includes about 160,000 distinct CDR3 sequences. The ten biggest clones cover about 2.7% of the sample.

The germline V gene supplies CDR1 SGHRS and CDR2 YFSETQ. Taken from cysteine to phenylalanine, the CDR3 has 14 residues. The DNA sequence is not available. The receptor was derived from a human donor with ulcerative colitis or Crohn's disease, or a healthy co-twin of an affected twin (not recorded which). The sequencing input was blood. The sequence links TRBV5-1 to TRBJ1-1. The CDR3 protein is CASSLDSGSTEAFF.